This note documents a single TCR beta chain sequence. As yet, its antigen is unknown. The V and J ends lost 10 bases and 4 bases, in that order; junction bases with no gene match: 4. Germline V gene sequence: CDR1 SEHNR, CDR2 FQNEAQ (reference sequence). This CDR3 is built from 13 residues. The data stem from a study of cytomegalovirus exposure and HLA in healthy donors. The study, taken as a whole, reports: Later genetic work tied a missense DCLRE1C variant to beta-chain V and J trimming. The study dropped some indistinguishable V segments, TRBV6-2 and TRBV6-3 among them. Associated with HLA alleles at 0.05 false discovery rate in a later analysis were 16,951 TCR beta sequences.

Amplification used 60 Vbeta primers and 13 Jbeta primers. Sequencing used immunoSEQ multiplex PCR; TCRdb keeps in-frame clones, though not all of them. The repertoire includes around 180,000 clones, 70% to 80% of them detected once, and around 1.4% sits in the top ten. The clonotype comes from a woman aged 45-65 years in good health and CMV-seronegative. The sample taken for sequencing was PBMCs. The chain is built from TRBV7-9 and TRBJ1-3; TRBD1 matches 10 bases. The CDR3 here is CATRDRGGNTIYF. The CDR3 DNA follows: TGTGCCACTCGGGACAGGGGAGGAAACACCATATATTTT.